This TCR beta chain was recovered during a study of siplizumab effects on memory and regulatory T cells. Study conclusions and caveats: The majority of clones, roughly 75-97% of proliferating CD4+ or CD8+ clones, lacked an assignable naive or memory phenotype.

The CDR3 covers 13 residues. Germline V gene data show CDR1 as LGHNT and CDR2 as FRNRAP. Trimming took 2 bases from V and 6 from J, leaving 8 bases between them. Points on this clone: Its antigen is still unknown.

In each sample, about 10^5 TCR templates were assayed. TCRdb keeps only in-frame clones here, not all; method: immunoSEQ multiplex PCR. Of nearly 85,000 clones listed, approximately 95% are singletons. The rearrangement links TRBV12-5 to TRBJ2-1, with D unclear. This receptor was taken from a human donor in good health. Sequencing used CD8+ T cells sorted from blood. The CDR3 region is CASGLSRGNEQFF. For the CDR3, the DNA is TGTGCTAGTGGTTTGTCGCGAGGCAATGAGCAGTTCTTC.